This T cell receptor beta chain came from a study of blood T cell repertoires in COVID-19. Germline V gives CDR1 SNHLY, CDR2 FYNNEI. The CDR3 is made up of 16 amino acids. The ends were cut back, 6 bases at V and 0 bases at J, with 15 bases in the middle. Generated by immunoSEQ multiplex PCR, the TCRdb table keeps only in-frame clones and is missing some. The table shows approximately 290,000 clones, with more than 65% occurring only once. The sequence was collected from a person aged 65 to 85 with COVID-19, enrolled during active disease. The chain carries TRBV2 and TRBJ2-1; D gene ambiguous. Sequencing was done on a sample of peripheral blood. The CDR3 nucleotides read TGTGCCAGCAGCTCCCTCAATCCTAGCTCCTACAATGAGCAGTTCTTC. Its translation: CASSSLNPSSYNEQFF.